Given below is one TCR beta chain in context. The sample originates from a study of control samples from healthy donors and cancer patients. Germline CDR1 reads GTSNPN; CDR2 reads SVGIG (reference sequence). Trimming pared 0 bases from V and 4 bases from J, leaving 19 bases between. CDR3 length: 16 residues. Assay used: immunoSEQ multiplex PCR; TCRdb lists only in-frame clones, some missing. The top ten hold less than 2% of the sample, which has approximately 190,000 clones, about 90% seen once. The chain links TRBV30 to TRBJ2-7; D perhaps matches TRBD2 (6 bases). The sequenced material came from blood. This TCR came from a man aged 25-45 years in good health. CDR3 loop: CAWSVGFGGLGYEQYF. The CDR3 DNA follows: TGTGCCTGGAGTGTAGGCTTCGGGGGTCTCGGGTACGAGCAGTACTTC.